Following are 12 T cell receptor beta chains from one sample sequenced in a study of T cell repertoires in cytomegalovirus infection. TCRdb reprocessed the reads via MiXCR and lists one record per CDR3 protein. The data hold approximately 30,000 distinct CDR3 sequences, with around a fifth observed a single time. For these TCRs, the target antigens are not known. Sequenced here: CD8+ T cells from cultured PBMCs, sampled from culture after CMV antigen stimulation. The source of these receptors is a human donor in good health (CMV status not recorded). Some clones in this sample may be carry-over from other donors' samples.

This clonotype has a handful of counts. The chain is built from TRBV12-3 or TRBV12-4 and TRBJ2-7; 11 bases align to TRBD1. CDR3 length equals 13 residues. Trimming removed 6 bases from V and 5 bases from J; junction bases left unmatched: 3. The CDR3 region is CASRDRGHDEQYF. Written as DNA, the CDR3 is TGTGCCAGCAGGGACAGGGGGCACGACGAGCAGTACTTC.

In its sample, this clonotype was seen once. The chain is built from TRBV10-2 and TRBJ2-1; D could derive from TRBD1 or TRBD2 (6 bases each). CDR3 length: 11 amino acids. Germline V CDR1 and CDR2: WSHSY, SAAADI. V shed 10 bases and J shed 10 bases, with 14 bases lying between them. This CDR3 reads CATTGAQEQFF. The CDR3 coding sequence is TGCGCCACCACGGGGGCGCAAGAGCAGTTCTTC.

In this sample, this clonotype turned up a few times. The V gene is TRBV24-1, the J gene TRBJ2-7, with D possibly being TRBD1 or TRBD2 (5 bases each). CDR3 size: 15 residues. Germline CDR1 is KGHDR and CDR2 is SFDVKD. Trimming left V 3 bases short and J 2 bases short, with 13 bases between. Written as DNA, the CDR3 is TGTGCCACCAGTGATCCAGCCCGAGGGGCCTACGAGCAGTACTTC. The encoded protein is CATSDPARGAYEQYF.

The V call is TRBV7-9, the J call TRBJ2-2; D unclear. The ends were cut back, 5 bases at V and 1 base at J, with 14 bases in the middle. The CDR3 is 16 residues long. Germline-derived CDR1 and CDR2 are SEHNR and FQNEAQ (reference sequence). CDR3 residues: CASSVTRTGNTGELFF. The CDR3 DNA follows: TGTGCCAGCAGCGTTACTCGGACCGGGAACACCGGGGAGCTGTTTTTT.

This clonotype showed up just a few times. The chain employs TRBV27 and TRBJ2-2; TRBD2 might be the D (6 bases). This CDR3 comprises 13 residues. Trimming took off 7 bases at V and 6 bases at J, with 12 bases between the two ends. Germline V gene data show CDR1 as MNHEY and CDR2 as SMNVEV (reference sequence). CDR3 nucleotide sequence: TGTGCCAGCACCCCTTGGGAGGCCGGGGAGCTGTTTTTT. Encoded protein: CASTPWEAGELFF.

This clonotype was seen ten or more times. V gene TRBV20-1 combines with J gene TRBJ2-2; TRBD2 agrees at 12 bases. The length of the CDR3 is 18 residues. CDR1 is DFQATT and CDR2 is SNEGSKA in the germline V gene (reference sequence). After removal of 3 bases from V and 5 bases from J, the junction contained 13 bases not matched to a gene. CDR3 nucleotides: TGCAGTGCTAGGAGTTACGGACTAGCGGGATATCGAACCGGGGAGCTGTTTTTT. Its protein product is CSARSYGLAGYRTGELFF.

This clonotype came up a few times. CDR3 DNA sequence: TGTGCCAGCAGTCTATCAAAGGGGACCGGGGAGCTGTTTTTT. This encodes CASSLSKGTGELFF. The chain uses TRBV6-2 or TRBV6-3 and TRBJ2-2, with D maybe TRBD1 (5 bases). The CDR3 sequence is 14 residues long. The germline V gene encodes CDR1 MNHEY and CDR2 SVGEGT. Deletions cut 5 bases from V and 5 bases from J, with 12 bases between.

V and J are TRBV4-3 and TRBJ2-1; TRBD1 agrees at 7 bases. Germline V lookup: CDR1 LGHNA, CDR2 YSLEER. The CDR3 is made up of 17 amino acids. V lost 0 bases and J lost 0; bases outside the gene matches: 5. The chain's CDR3 is CASSQEGTAASYNEQFF. CDR3 DNA sequence: TGCGCCAGCAGCCAAGAAGGGACAGCTGCCTCCTACAATGAGCAGTTCTTC.

This clonotype turned up a few times. The CDR3 DNA reads as TGTGCCAGCAGTGAGACAGGGGGGGATTACAATGAGCAGTTCTTC. It codes for CASSETGGDYNEQFF. The rearrangement joins TRBV6-2 or TRBV6-3 to TRBJ2-1; 9 bases are shared with TRBD1. This CDR3 comprises 15 residues. Germline assignment: CDR1 MNHEY and CDR2 SVGEGT. With V trimmed by 5 bases and J by 4 bases, 6 bases remained unmatched.

Many counts were recorded for this clonotype. This rearrangement joins TRBV7-9 to TRBJ1-2; D is perhaps TRBD1 (6 bases). The germline V and J ends were trimmed by 6 bases and 4 bases, with 18 bases remaining between them. Germline loops: CDR1 SEHNR, CDR2 FQNEAQ (reference sequence). The CDR3 sequence is 15 residues long. The CDR3 sequence: CASSFGQSSSYGYTF. The CDR3 DNA reads as TGTGCCAGCAGTTTCGGACAGAGCTCTTCCTATGGCTACACCTTC. Drawing the rest from reference TRBV7-9 and TRBJ1-2, the complete variable domain is DTGVSQNPRHKITKRGQNVTFRCDPISEHNRLYWYRQTLGQGPEFLTYFQNEAQLEKSRLLSDRFSAERPKGSFSTLEIQRTEQGDSAMYLCASSFGQSSSYGYTFGSGTRLTVV.

The J gene is TRBJ2-7, the V gene TRBV12-3 or TRBV12-4; no firm D call. The CDR3 runs to 13 residues. V was pared by 2 bases and J by 3 bases, with 8 bases between. The CDR3 sequence: CASSLYAGYEQYF. The CDR3 region has the DNA TGTGCCAGCAGTTTATACGCAGGCTACGAGCAGTACTTC.

This clonotype was seen ten or more times. This chain links TRBV7-9 with TRBJ1-2, with TRBD1 matching over 9 bases. With 1 base clipped from V and 6 bases from J, the junction kept 6 bases outside the gene matches. The CDR3 is made up of 15 amino acids. Germline CDR1 is SEHNR and CDR2 is FQNEAQ (reference sequence). CDR3 loop: CASSLGTGVMDGYTF. In DNA, the CDR3 is TGTGCCAGCAGCTTAGGGACAGGGGTAATGGATGGCTACACCTTC.